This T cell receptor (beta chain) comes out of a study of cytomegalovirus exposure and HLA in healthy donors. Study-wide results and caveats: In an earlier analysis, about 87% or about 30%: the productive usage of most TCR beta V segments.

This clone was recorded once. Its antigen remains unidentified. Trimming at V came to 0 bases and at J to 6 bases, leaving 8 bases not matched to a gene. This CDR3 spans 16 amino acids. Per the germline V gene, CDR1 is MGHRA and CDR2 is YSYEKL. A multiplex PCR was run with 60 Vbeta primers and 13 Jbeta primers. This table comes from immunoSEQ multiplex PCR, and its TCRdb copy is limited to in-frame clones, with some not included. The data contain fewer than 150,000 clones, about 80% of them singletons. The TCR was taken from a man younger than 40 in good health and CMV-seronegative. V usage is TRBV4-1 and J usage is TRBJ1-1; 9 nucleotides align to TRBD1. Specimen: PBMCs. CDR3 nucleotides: TGCGCCAGCAGCCAAGAGGGGACAGGGTTGGTCCCTGAAGCTTTCTTT. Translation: CASSQEGTGLVPEAFF.